This T cell receptor (beta chain) was profiled in a study of T cells in Graves' hyperthyroidism and ophthalmopathy. The germline V gene has CDR1 SGHTA and CDR2 FQGTGA. V lost 6 bases, J lost 5 bases, and 8 bases stayed unmatched. The CDR3 loop spans 14 amino acids. Whole-study results and caveats: Ophthalmopathy was separated from stable hyperthyroidism by a 13 V-J model.

This clonotype has ten or more counts. Its antigen is currently unknown. Researchers took RNA transcripts and amplified the TCR beta CDR3 regions from them. The primer set for the first-round RT-PCR of the TCR CDR3 was HTBI. TCRdb reprocessed the multiplex PCR reads via MiXCR and lists one record per CDR3 protein. The sample lists 500,000 to 750,000 distinct CDR3 sequences, just over 45% occurring once. The receptor was derived from a woman between 18 and 29 years old with Graves' hyperthyroidism. Input material: peripheral blood or thyroid tissue (not recorded which). The chain combines TRBV7-3 with TRBJ2-7; TRBD1 agrees at 9 bases. CDR3 sequence: CASSSTGGLDEQYF. The CDR3 DNA reads TGTGCCAGCAGTTCAACAGGGGGCCTCGACGAGCAGTACTTC.